This T cell receptor (beta chain) was sequenced in a study of T-cell reconstitution after alpha-beta-depleted transplantation in children. V shed 2 bases and J 4 bases; nucleotides not matched to a gene: 6. Looked up from germline, CDR1 is SGHTA and CDR2 is FQGTGA. The CDR3 loop spans 15 amino acids. The table lists this clonotype with a few counts. A TCRbeta library incorporating unique molecular identifiers was prepared. One entry per CDR3 protein results from TCRdb running MiXCR on the PCR reads. This sample yields about 270,000 distinct CDR3 sequences, of which about a tenth are seen a single time; over 9.5% belongs to the top ten.

The V call is TRBV7-3, the J call TRBJ2-5; 8 bases align to TRBD2. The sequence came from a human donor who donated a stem cell graft to a child with SCID. Sequences were derived from PBMCs from the stem cell graft donor, sampled from the stem cell graft. DNA of the CDR3: TGTGCCAGCAGCTTAGTCCCGGGGGGGCTAGAGACCCAGTACTTC. It specifies CASSLVPGGLETQYF.